This T cell receptor beta chain comes out of a study of T-cell memory formation after mild COVID-19. Study summary: TCR clusters were largely donor specific.

TCRdb reanalysed the 5' RACE reads using MiXCR and keeps one entry per CDR3 protein. The sample holds 310,000 or so distinct CDR3 sequences, around 15% seen once. Whole-study results and caveats: For contracting clones, CD4+ ones sat mainly in CM and EM, CD8+ in EMRA. Day 15 to 85 contracting clones showed balanced CD4/CD8; day 15 to 37 expanders favored CD4+.

This clonotype was observed a handful of times. Its antigen remains unidentified. Looked up from germline, CDR1 is KGHSH and CDR2 is LQKENI. Trimming pared 5 bases from V and 0 bases from J, leaving 17 bases between. CDR3 size: 17 residues. The receptor was isolated from a young man who had mild COVID-19 (a few samples of this study predate the infection). Cell type and time point are not known. The genes are TRBV18 and TRBJ2-1, with D perhaps matching TRBD2 (6 bases). Sequencing input: PBMCs or a T cell subset sorted from them (not recorded which). DNA for the CDR3: TGTGCCAGCTCAAACGGACCCGCGGGGAGCTCCTACAATGAGCAGTTCTTC. Its protein is CASSNGPAGSSYNEQFF.